The present entry profiles one T cell receptor beta chain with its context. What it binds is not known. The PCR contained 60 Vbeta and 13 Jbeta primers. Clones were read by immunoSEQ multiplex PCR, and TCRdb kept only the in-frame ones, dropping some. The table shows about 120,000 clones, with 60% to 80% occurring only once. This record belongs to a study of cytomegalovirus exposure and HLA in healthy donors. Germline assignment: CDR1 LNHDA and CDR2 SQIVND (reference sequence). This CDR3 contains 16 residues. V was pared by 6 bases and J by 0 bases, with 16 bases between. Whole-study findings and limits: A few V segments could not be told apart, such as TRBV6-2 and TRBV6-3, and were left out. A prior analysis recorded that most TCR beta V segments were productive about 87% or about 30% of the time.

This clonotype originated in a male donor in good health and CMV-seronegative. The sample consisted of PBMCs. The chain couples TRBV19 to TRBJ2-3, with a tentative D call TRBD2 (6 bases). The CDR3 is CASRGGLGRSTDTQYF. The CDR3 bases are TGTGCCAGTAGGGGGGGACTGGGGAGAAGCACAGATACGCAGTATTTT.